These 12 T cell receptor beta chains share one sample of origin, sequenced in a study of a mutant IDH1 vaccine in newly diagnosed glioma. The antigens these receptors bind are not known. The time point: week 5, during vaccination. Vaccination comprised doses that each held 300 ug of mutant IDH1 20-mer peptide, plus topical imiquimod. Profiling relied on immunoSEQ multiplex PCR, and the TCRdb table lists in-frame clones only, not all of them. Altogether tens of thousands of clones are present, around 82% being singletons, with the ten largest covering 2.5% to 3.5%. Here the sequenced sample was PBMCs, taken from a glioma patient whose treatment included an IDH1 peptide vaccine. The source of these receptors is a woman between 18 and 29 years old with glioma. Some clones in this sample may be carry-over from other donors' samples.

This clone has only a few counts. The chain recombines TRBV5-4 with TRBJ1-1; D is unresolved. CDR1 is SGHNT, CDR2 YYREEE, per germline (reference sequence). CDR3 length equals 15 residues. V was clipped by 0 bases and J by 4 bases, with 13 bases between them. The CDR3: CASSLVPGWGTEAFF. The DNA for the CDR3 is TGTGCCAGCAGCTTGGTCCCCGGTTGGGGCACTGAAGCTTTCTTT.

The V and J genes are TRBV19 and TRBJ2-5; TRBD1 is a possible D gene (7 bases). CDR3 length equals 13 residues. The germline CDR1 and CDR2 sequences are LNHDA and SQIVND (reference sequence). V was cut by 5 bases and J by 5 bases, with 12 bases left in between. The CDR3, as DNA: TGTGCCAGTAGTCGGCCAGGGGGGGAGACCCAGTACTTC. Protein product: CASSRPGGETQYF.

The V and J genes are TRBV7-2 and TRBJ1-2, with D uncertain. Germline assignment: CDR1 SGHTA and CDR2 FQGNSA. This CDR3 contains 12 residues. Trimming cost V 1 base and J 13 bases, with 13 bases left between them. CDR3 loop: CASSLDPQRATF. CDR3 sequence (DNA): TGTGCCAGCAGCTTAGATCCCCAGCGCGCCACCTTC.

This chain uses TRBV30 with TRBJ2-5, with 8 bases aligning to TRBD1. CDR1 GTSNPN and CDR2 SVGIG come from the germline V gene (reference sequence). The CDR3 covers 13 residues. V dropped 2 bases and J dropped 4; count of bases not matched to a gene: 3. CDR3: CAWSQGAGETQYF. The CDR3 DNA sequence: TGTGCCTGGAGTCAGGGGGCCGGAGAGACCCAGTACTTC.

The CDR3, as DNA: TGTGCCAGCAGGCAACCGGGACAGGGTTGGGGCTACACCTTC. Translating gives CASRQPGQGWGYTF. The V and J genes are TRBV6-5 and TRBJ1-2; TRBD1 agrees at 9 bases. The V and J ends lost 6 bases and 8 bases, in that order; junction bases with no gene match: 10. The germline gives CDR1 MNHEY, CDR2 SVGAGI. The CDR3 is 14 residues long.

The chain carries TRBV11-3 and TRBJ2-7; D possibly matches TRBD1 or TRBD2 (5 bases each). Trimming took off 5 bases at V and 0 bases at J, with 11 bases between the two ends. Germline V gene lookup returns CDR1 SGHNT and CDR2 YENEEA. The CDR3 has 14 amino acids. The CDR3 reads CASSRGGPSYEQYF. CDR3 nucleotides: TGTGCCAGCAGCCGGGGCGGACCCTCCTACGAGCAGTACTTC.

V is TRBV5-1 and J is TRBJ2-1; D uncertain. There are 14 residues in the CDR3. V lost 0 bases to trimming and J lost 0 bases, with 4 bases between them. Germline V CDR1 and CDR2: SGHRS, YFSETQ. The CDR3 DNA follows: TGCGCCAGCAGCTTGGATAGCTCCTACAATGAGCAGTTCTTC. Amino acid sequence: CASSLDSSYNEQFF.

The chain uses TRBV6-6 and TRBJ2-3; 11 positions match TRBD2. Germline CDR1 reads MNHNY; CDR2 reads SVGAGI (reference sequence). Trimming removed 6 bases from V and 1 base from J; junction bases left unmatched: 3. This CDR3 is built from 15 residues. The CDR3 nucleotides read TGTGCCAGCAGCGGGACTAGCGGAGGCACAGATACGCAGTATTTT. Protein: CASSGTSGGTDTQYF.

The sample holds one count of this clone. The rearrangement joins TRBV6-6 to TRBJ1-3; 7 bases agree with TRBD1. V was pared by 7 bases and J by 1 base, with 7 bases of the junction left unmatched. The CDR3 contains 15 residues. Per the germline V gene, CDR1 is MNHNY and CDR2 is SVGAGI (reference sequence). As DNA, the CDR3 is TGTGCCAGCATTCTGACAGGGACTTCTGGAAACACCATATATTTT. This sequence encodes CASILTGTSGNTIYF.

The chain carries TRBV11-3 and TRBJ2-3, with D perhaps TRBD2 (5 bases). The germline V gene encodes CDR1 SGHNT and CDR2 YENEEA. The V and J ends lost 5 bases and 10 bases respectively, with 22 bases between them. The length of the CDR3 is 15 residues. The CDR3 nucleotides read TGTGCCAGCAGCCGGGAAGTAGGACTGAGATCGGCGCAGTATTTT. It translates to CASSREVGLRSAQYF.

The CDR3 DNA is TGTGCCAGCAGTTCTCAAGCAGGGAGTCATGGCTACACCTTC. As protein: CASSSQAGSHGYTF. The chain uses TRBV7-2 and TRBJ1-2, with TRBD1 as a possible D gene (5 bases). Trimming cost V 6 bases and J 6 bases, with 17 bases left between them. CDR1 and CDR2 (germline): SGHTA, FQGNSA. There are 14 residues in the CDR3.

The CDR3 nucleotides read TGTGCCAGCAGTTCCGGTCCCAGGGCGGCTGCTTTCTTT. Translating it yields CASSSGPRAAAFF. The chain recombines TRBV6-1 with TRBJ1-1; the D gene is possibly TRBD1 (5 bases). Trimming shortened V by 5 bases and J by 11 bases, and 18 bases separated the two germline ends. The CDR3 extends over 13 amino acids. Germline V lookup: CDR1 MNHNS, CDR2 SASEGT.